This T cell receptor beta chain comes out of a study of technical replicates of blood from several donors. This CDR3 comprises 19 residues. V was pared by 3 bases and J by 0 bases, with 11 bases of the junction left unmatched. Per the germline V gene, CDR1 is LNHNV and CDR2 is YYDKDF (reference sequence). The repertoire was sequenced with immunoSEQ multiplex PCR; TCRdb's copy has only in-frame clones and lacks some. Among 80,000 to 100,000 clones listed, approximately 95% were seen once. The receptor was isolated from a human donor in good health. Sequenced sample: T cells isolated from PBMCs. The chain is built from TRBV15 and TRBJ1-4; 9 bases are a match to TRBD1. This CDR3 is CATSSQDRGAKATNEKLFF. DNA for the CDR3: TGTGCCACCAGCAGTCAGGACAGGGGTGCAAAGGCAACTAATGAAAAACTGTTTTTT.